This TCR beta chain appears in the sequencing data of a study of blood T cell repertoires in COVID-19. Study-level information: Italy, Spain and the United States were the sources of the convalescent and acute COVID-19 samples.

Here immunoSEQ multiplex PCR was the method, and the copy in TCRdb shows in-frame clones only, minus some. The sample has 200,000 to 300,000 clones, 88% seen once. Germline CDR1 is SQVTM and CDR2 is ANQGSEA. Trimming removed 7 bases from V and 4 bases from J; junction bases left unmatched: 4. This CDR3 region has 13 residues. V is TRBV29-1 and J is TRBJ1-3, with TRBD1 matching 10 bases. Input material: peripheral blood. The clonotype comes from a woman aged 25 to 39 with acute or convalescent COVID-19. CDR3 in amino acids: CSAGTGVGNTIYF. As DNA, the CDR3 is TGCAGCGCCGGGACAGGGGTCGGAAACACCATATATTTT.